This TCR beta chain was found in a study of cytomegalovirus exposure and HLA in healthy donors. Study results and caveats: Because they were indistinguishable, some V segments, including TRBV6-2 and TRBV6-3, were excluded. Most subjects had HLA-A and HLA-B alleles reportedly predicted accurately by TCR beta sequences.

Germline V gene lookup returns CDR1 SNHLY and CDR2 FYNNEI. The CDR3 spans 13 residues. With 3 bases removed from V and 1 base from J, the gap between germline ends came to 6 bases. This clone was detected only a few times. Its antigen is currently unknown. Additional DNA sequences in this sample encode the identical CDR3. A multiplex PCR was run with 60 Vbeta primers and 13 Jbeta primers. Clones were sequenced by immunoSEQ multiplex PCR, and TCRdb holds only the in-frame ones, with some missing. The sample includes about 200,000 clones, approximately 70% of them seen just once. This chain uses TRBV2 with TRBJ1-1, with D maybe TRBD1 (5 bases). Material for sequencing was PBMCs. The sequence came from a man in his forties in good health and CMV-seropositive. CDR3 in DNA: TGTGCCAGCAGTGATAGGGGGAACACTGAAGCTTTCTTT. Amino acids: CASSDRGNTEAFF.